These 25 T cell receptor beta chains were all obtained from the same sample, sequenced in a study of T cell changes during pregnancy in multiple sclerosis (dated by TCRdb to between 2019 and 2020). Library preparation used the immunoSEQ multiplex PCR assay. What TCRdb holds here is the immuneACCESS table cut down to in-frame rearrangements. Part of the clones is not present; checked against another copy, under half of the missing clones reflect an unresolved V gene, and the others are unexplained. This sample is represented by 100,000 to 140,000 clones; around 93% of them were singletons. The top ten clonotypes cover 0.65% to 0.9% of the sample. The input for sequencing was peripheral blood, taken in the third trimester of pregnancy. All receptors derive from a female donor in good health, enrolled as a control in a pregnancy study.

The V gene is TRBV2, the J gene TRBJ1-6; D might be TRBD1 (6 bases). The CDR3 spans 16 residues. Germline-derived CDR1 and CDR2 are SNHLY and FYNNEI. Trimming left V 5 bases short and J 6 bases short, with 17 bases between. The CDR3 reads CASSREGGLSNSPLHF. In DNA, the CDR3 is TGTGCCAGCAGTCGGGAGGGGGGCTTGAGTAATTCACCCCTCCACTTT.

The chain carries TRBV5-1 and TRBJ2-7; D gene uncertain. In germline, CDR1 is SGHRS, CDR2 YFSETQ. Trimming stripped 0 bases from V and 6 bases from J, with 13 bases between. The CDR3 is 14 residues long. CDR3 DNA: TGCGCCAGCAGCTTGGACACACCGTATGGCGAGCAGTACTTC. Translating it yields CASSLDTPYGEQYF. Using reference TRBV5-1 and TRBJ2-7 for the parts outside the CDR3, the full variable domain is KAGVTQTPRYLIKTRGQQVTLSCSPISGHRSVSWYQQTPGQGLQFLFEYFSETQRNKGNFPGRFSGRQFSNSRSEMNVSTLELGDSALYLCASSLDTPYGEQYFGPGTRLTVT.

The rearrangement uses TRBV19 and TRBJ1-1, with no clear D. Deletions cut 3 bases from V and 0 bases from J, with 11 bases between. The CDR3 is 15 residues long. CDR1 and CDR2 from the germline V gene are LNHDA and SQIVND (reference sequence). The CDR3 DNA follows: TGTGCCAGTAGTATCGCCGCGCAGGTGAACACTGAAGCTTTCTTT. Amino acids: CASSIAAQVNTEAFF.

The rearrangement links TRBV7-3 to TRBJ1-1; 11 bases align to TRBD1. This CDR3 is built from 14 residues. Germline lookup yields CDR1 SGHTA and CDR2 FQGTGA. J was trimmed by 3 bases and V by 3 bases; bases with no gene match: 0. The CDR3 loop is CASSLDRGHTEAFF. The CDR3, as DNA: TGTGCCAGCAGCTTGGACAGGGGGCACACTGAAGCTTTCTTT.

The V and J genes are TRBV7-6 and TRBJ2-1; D unclear. Per germline, CDR1 SGHVS and CDR2 FNYEAQ. V was clipped by 5 bases and J by 1 base, with 9 bases between them. The CDR3 has 14 residues. In nucleotides, the CDR3 is TGTGCCAGCAGCCCCCCCGGGTCCTACAATGAGCAGTTCTTC. Protein sequence: CASSPPGSYNEQFF.

CDR3 residues: CASSVHTSTGELFF. The CDR3 DNA sequence: TGTGCCAGCAGCGTGCACACTAGCACCGGGGAGCTGTTTTTT. The chain joins TRBV9 to TRBJ2-2, with D perhaps matching TRBD2 (5 bases). CDR1 is SGDLS, CDR2 YYNGEE, per germline. This CDR3 is 14 amino acids long. V lost 2 bases, J lost 4 bases, and 9 bases lay in between.

The CDR3 nucleotides read TGTGCCAGCAGCTTAATAAGCAATCAGCCCCAGCATTTT. Amino acid sequence: CASSLISNQPQHF. The V gene is TRBV7-2, the J gene TRBJ1-5; D ambiguous. Trimming took 2 bases from V and 1 from J, leaving 3 bases between them. CDR1 SGHTA and CDR2 FQGNSA come from the germline V gene. The CDR3 covers 13 residues.

This chain links TRBV5-6 with TRBJ1-5; D uncertain. Trimming stripped 4 bases from V and 0 bases from J, with 11 bases between. Germline lookup yields CDR1 SGHDT and CDR2 YYEEEE. The CDR3 consists of 15 residues. CDR3 DNA sequence: TGTGCCAGCAGCCCCGGGATTAATAGCAATCAGCCCCAGCATTTT. Protein sequence: CASSPGINSNQPQHF.

The chain combines TRBV4-2 with TRBJ2-7; TRBD1 agrees at 7 bases. The CDR3 totals 17 residues. From germline, CDR1 is LGHNA and CDR2 YNFKEQ. The trim removed 0 bases at V and 3 bases at J, leaving 11 bases unmatched. This CDR3 is CASSQDPNRDRYYEQYF. The CDR3 DNA reads TGTGCCAGCAGCCAAGATCCCAACCGGGACAGATACTACGAGCAGTACTTC.

The CDR3 sequence: CASSFVQGAYEQYF. The CDR3 DNA is TGCGCCAGCAGCTTTGTACAGGGGGCTTACGAGCAGTACTTC. This chain uses TRBV5-1 with TRBJ2-7; 9 positions agree with TRBD1. The CDR3 runs 14 residues. The V gene's germline CDR1 is SGHRS and CDR2 YFSETQ. Trimming took 2 bases from V and 4 from J; bases not matched to a gene: 4. Full variable domain (missing parts from reference TRBV5-1 and TRBJ2-7): KAGVTQTPRYLIKTRGQQVTLSCSPISGHRSVSWYQQTPGQGLQFLFEYFSETQRNKGNFPGRFSGRQFSNSRSEMNVSTLELGDSALYLCASSFVQGAYEQYFGPGTRLTVT.

This chain joins TRBV11-2 and TRBJ2-1, with 7 bases matching TRBD2. The CDR3 consists of 16 residues. Germline trimming cut 4 bases from V and 0 bases from J; bases unmatched to any gene: 6. Germline V gives CDR1 SGHAT, CDR2 FQNNGV. Here the CDR3 reads CASSWGGGGSYNEQFF. The CDR3 region has the DNA TGTGCCAGCAGCTGGGGGGGTGGTGGCTCCTACAATGAGCAGTTCTTC.

The V call is TRBV9, the J call TRBJ1-2, with 7 bases identical to TRBD1. This CDR3 is built from 16 residues. From germline, CDR1 is SGDLS and CDR2 YYNGEE. Unmatched junction bases numbered 9, after V lost 0 bases and J lost 4 bases. CDR3 sequence: CASSVAAAGGGYGYTF. CDR3 nucleotides: TGTGCCAGCAGCGTAGCTGCGGCAGGGGGTGGCTATGGCTACACCTTC.

The rearrangement uses TRBV5-4 and TRBJ1-5; TRBD1 agrees at 12 bases. Losses at the gene ends were 1 base for V and 1 base for J; bases not matched to a gene: 9. CDR3 length: 19 residues. CDR1 SGHNT and CDR2 YYREEE come from the germline V gene (reference sequence). The DNA for the CDR3 is TGTGCCAGCAGCTTGAGGGGACAGGGGGCGAATTTGAGCAATCAGCCCCAGCATTTT. Translation: CASSLRGQGANLSNQPQHF.

Only a few counts were recorded for this clone. The V call is TRBV30, the J call TRBJ1-1, with D unclear. The CDR3 has 11 amino acids. Germline CDR1 and CDR2: GTSNPN and SVGIG (reference sequence). V was cut by 2 bases and J by 4 bases, with 5 bases left in between. CDR3 DNA sequence: TGTGCCTGGAGTCCCATCACTGAAGCTTTCTTT. Encoded protein: CAWSPITEAFF.

The chain employs TRBV2 and TRBJ1-2; D is uncertain. This CDR3 comprises 15 residues. V dropped 8 bases and J dropped 0 bases, with 16 bases sitting between them. Germline CDR1 and CDR2: SNHLY and FYNNEI. The CDR3 loop reads CASLPEGGTNYGYTF. CDR3 nucleotide sequence: TGTGCCAGCCTTCCCGAGGGCGGAACTAACTATGGCTACACCTTC.

V gene TRBV11-3 combines with J gene TRBJ1-1; 8 positions agree with TRBD1. The CDR3 is made up of 14 amino acids. The germline CDR1 and CDR2 sequences are SGHNT and YENEEA. V was pared by 5 bases and J by 5 bases, with 7 bases of the junction left unmatched. CDR3 nucleotide sequence: TGTGCCAGCAGCCACGGACAGGGACGGACTGAAGCTTTCTTT. Protein sequence: CASSHGQGRTEAFF.

The count of this clone is one. CDR3 bases: TGTGCCAGCAGGGGACTGGCCCACGAGCAGTACTTC. Its translation: CASRGLAHEQYF. The rearrangement joins TRBV6-1 to TRBJ2-7, with D tentatively TRBD2 (6 bases). Per germline, CDR1 MNHNS and CDR2 SASEGT. The CDR3 is 12 residues long. V lost 6 bases and J 5 bases, leaving 11 bases between the germline ends.

V usage is TRBV5-4 and J usage is TRBJ2-3, with 8 bases that match TRBD1. The trim removed 4 bases at V and 0 bases at J, leaving 10 bases unmatched. CDR1 and CDR2 (germline): SGHNT, YYREEE (reference sequence). This CDR3 contains 17 residues. CDR3 amino acids: CASSASGQERSTDTQYF. Written as DNA, the CDR3 is TGTGCCAGCAGCGCCTCGGGACAGGAGCGTAGCACAGATACGCAGTATTTT.

The chain recombines TRBV7-6 with TRBJ2-1, with 10 bases lining up with TRBD1. Germline trimming cut 5 bases from V and 8 bases from J; bases unmatched to any gene: 9. The CDR3 is made up of 15 amino acids. Germline lookup yields CDR1 SGHVS and CDR2 FNYEAQ. The CDR3: CASSHPGQGGHEQFF. Written as DNA, the CDR3 is TGTGCCAGCAGCCACCCCGGACAGGGGGGCCATGAGCAGTTCTTC.

This chain uses TRBV5-1 with TRBJ2-2; tentative D call: TRBD2 (6 bases). The CDR3 contains 17 residues. CDR1 and CDR2 from the germline V gene are SGHRS and YFSETQ. Between the trimmed V and J ends, which lost 1 base and 0 bases, there was a span of 13 bases. As DNA, the CDR3 is TGCGCCAGCAGCTTGTCCCGGGGGACCTCGAACACCGGGGAGCTGTTTTTT. Translating it yields CASSLSRGTSNTGELFF.

The V call is TRBV7-9, the J call TRBJ2-2; weak D call: TRBD2 (6 bases). The CDR3 has 15 residues. V was trimmed by 5 bases and J by 4 bases, leaving 14 bases between them. CDR1 is SEHNR and CDR2 is FQNEAQ in the germline V gene (reference sequence). DNA of the CDR3: TGTGCCAGCAGCCCTCTGGGGGGTAGCACCGGGGAGCTGTTTTTT. It is translated as CASSPLGGSTGELFF.

This clone was seen a few times. V usage is TRBV15 and J usage is TRBJ1-2; no clear D. V lost 4 bases to trimming and J lost 4 bases, with 10 bases between them. The V gene's germline CDR1 is LNHNV and CDR2 YYDKDF (reference sequence). The CDR3 sequence is 13 residues long. CDR3 loop: CATSKELSYGYTF. In DNA form, the CDR3 reads TGTGCCACCAGCAAGGAGTTAAGCTATGGCTACACCTTC.

The CDR3 region is CASSLIRGSDTQYF. The CDR3 DNA follows: TGTGCCAGCAGCTTAATCAGAGGGTCAGATACGCAGTATTTT. This chain links TRBV7-2 with TRBJ2-3; possible D gene TRBD2, 5 bases. CDR1 and CDR2 (germline): SGHTA, FQGNSA. This CDR3 comprises 14 residues. Trimming stripped 2 bases from V and 4 bases from J, with 10 bases between.

The gene calls are TRBV2 and TRBJ2-7; 9 bases align to TRBD1. The CDR3 has 13 amino acids. From germline, CDR1 is SNHLY and CDR2 FYNNEI. V gave up 7 bases and J gave up 6 bases; unmatched junction bases: 7. The CDR3, as DNA: TGTGCCAGCACTATAGGGACAGGGCCCGAGCAGTACTTC. It encodes CASTIGTGPEQYF.

The DNA of the CDR3 is TGCAGCGTTGAAGATAGGGGTCAGCCCCAGCATTTT. Its translation: CSVEDRGQPQHF. This chain uses TRBV29-1 with TRBJ1-5, with D perhaps matching TRBD1 (5 bases). The V and J ends lost 0 bases and 6 bases respectively, with 6 bases between them. Germline V gene sequence: CDR1 SQVTM, CDR2 ANQGSEA. The CDR3 is made up of 12 amino acids.